Listed here are 17 T cell receptor beta chains from one sample, sequenced in a study of T cells after yellow fever vaccination. TCRdb passed the 5' RACE reads through MiXCR, listing each CDR3 protein once. Of 450,000 to 550,000 distinct CDR3 sequences in the sample, 20% to 25% were seen once. The source material was PBMCs, sampled roughly 20 days after the first yellow fever vaccination. All receptors come from a young man who received the YFV17D yellow fever vaccine.

This clonotype turned up a few times. The gene calls are TRBV20-1 and TRBJ1-2; D might be TRBD1 (5 bases). Deletions cut 1 base from V and 6 bases from J, with 12 bases between. The CDR3 spans 13 residues. Germline V CDR1 and CDR2: DFQATT, SNEGSKA (reference sequence). Here the CDR3 DNA reads TGCAGTGCTAGAGTTGTCCAGGGAGATGGCTACACCTTC. As protein: CSARVVQGDGYTF.

This clonotype was counted a few times. The chain employs TRBV27 and TRBJ1-6; D is unclear. Looked up from germline, CDR1 is MNHEY and CDR2 is SMNVEV (reference sequence). Trimming took off 3 bases at V and 9 bases at J, with 12 bases between the two ends. The CDR3 runs 14 residues. The CDR3: CASSLEGHGSPLHF. The CDR3 DNA reads TGTGCCAGCAGTTTGGAGGGCCATGGTTCACCCCTCCACTTT.

This clonotype was found a few times. The genes are TRBV5-6 and TRBJ2-2; D ambiguous. In germline, CDR1 is SGHDT, CDR2 YYEEEE. Trimming took off 6 bases at V and 0 bases at J, with 15 bases between the two ends. The CDR3 extends over 16 amino acids. The CDR3 loop reads CASTPFVPANTGELFF. In DNA form, the CDR3 reads TGTGCCAGCACCCCCTTTGTGCCGGCGAACACCGGGGAGCTGTTTTTT.

The CDR3 reads CASSFQRGEQETQYF. The CDR3 DNA reads TGTGCCAGCAGCTTCCAGCGGGGGGAACAAGAGACCCAGTACTTC. This sequence joins TRBV7-2 and TRBJ2-5, with 9 nucleotides matching TRBD2. The length of the CDR3 is 15 residues. CDR1 is SGHTA and CDR2 is FQGNSA in the germline V gene. The V gene end was trimmed by 3 bases and the J gene end by 2 bases; junction bases not matched to a gene: 4.

The sample holds a few counts of this clonotype. The chain is built from TRBV18 and TRBJ2-1; the D gene is possibly TRBD1 (6 bases). V dropped 6 bases and J dropped 7 bases, with 22 bases sitting between them. The CDR3 consists of 16 residues. Germline CDR1 KGHSH, CDR2 LQKENI. The CDR3 region has the DNA TGTGCCAGCTCTCAGACCGTGGGGGCAATTTTAAATGAGCAGTTCTTC. Amino acid sequence: CASSQTVGAILNEQFF. The whole variable domain, filled in from reference TRBV18 and TRBJ2-1, reads NAGVMQNPRHLVRRRGQEARLRCSPMKGHSHVYWYRQLPEEGLKFMVYLQKENIIDESGMPKERFSAEFPKEGPSILRIQQVVRGDSAAYFCASSQTVGAILNEQFFGPGTRLTVL.

In its sample, this clonotype was seen a few times. The chain has TRBV28 and TRBJ2-5, with D perhaps matching TRBD2 (6 bases). The germline V and J ends were trimmed by 0 bases and 1 base, with 12 bases remaining between them. This CDR3 is built from 16 residues. Germline V lookup: CDR1 MDHEN, CDR2 SYDVKM. CDR3 sequence (DNA): TGTGCCAGCAGTTTATGGGGGCGGGGCGGCCAAGAGACCCAGTACTTC. Translation: CASSLWGRGGQETQYF.

The chain joins TRBV11-2 to TRBJ2-3; 7 bases map to TRBD1. The CDR3 extends over 16 amino acids. Germline CDR1 SGHAT, CDR2 FQNNGV. J gave up 6 bases and V 1 base, and 10 bases lay outside the gene matches. The DNA for the CDR3 is TGTGCCAGCAGCTTAGCACGGACAGGTCTTTCCGATACGCAGTATTTT. The encoded protein is CASSLARTGLSDTQYF.

This clonotype was observed a few times. The CDR3: CASSRDRGNTEAFF. CDR3 sequence (DNA): TGTGCCAGCAGCCGGGACAGGGGGAACACTGAAGCTTTCTTT. The chain joins TRBV7-2 to TRBJ1-1; the match to TRBD1 covers 10 bases. V shed 5 bases, J shed 1 base, and the junction held 1 base outside the gene matches. The CDR3 loop spans 14 amino acids. Looked up from germline, CDR1 is SGHTA and CDR2 is FQGNSA.

Turning to this clonotype: A read error may produce the germline difference seen at one junction end. This chain links TRBV12-3 or TRBV12-4 with TRBJ2-2, with D hard to call. The CDR3 totals 12 residues. The CDR3 loop is CASGFTTGELFF. The CDR3 DNA reads as TGTGCCAGCGGTTTCACAACCGGGGAGCTGTTTTTT.

The chain is built from TRBV5-1 and TRBJ2-5; no firm D call. Germline lookup yields CDR1 SGHRS and CDR2 YFSETQ. The CDR3 spans 11 residues. V dropped 8 bases and J dropped 5 bases, with 10 bases sitting between them. The CDR3 DNA follows: TGCGCCAGTAGTGACTGGGAGACCCAGTACTTC. Amino acids: CASSDWETQYF.

The CDR3 loop is CASSAVSSGGAFF. CDR3 in DNA: TGTGCCAGCAGCGCCGTCTCTAGCGGGGGGGCCTTCTTC. J is TRBJ2-1 and V is TRBV9; 12 nucleotides match TRBD2. CDR1 is SGDLS, CDR2 YYNGEE, per germline. The CDR3 is made up of 13 amino acids. V shed 3 bases and J 16 bases; nucleotides not matched to a gene: 8.

The chain links TRBV5-1 to TRBJ2-7; 9 bases line up with TRBD1. Trimming removed 6 bases from V and 4 bases from J; junction bases left unmatched: 8. The CDR3 covers 14 residues. CDR1 and CDR2 from the germline V gene are SGHRS and YFSETQ. Here the CDR3 DNA reads TGCGCCAGCACCCCGGACAGGGGCGGGTACGAGCAGTACTTC. This codes for CASTPDRGGYEQYF.

There are a few counts of this clonotype. In DNA, the CDR3 is TGCAGTGCTAGAGGTGACAGGGAACATGAGCAGTTCTTC. This gives the protein CSARGDREHEQFF. The gene calls are TRBV20-1 and TRBJ2-1; 7 bases align to TRBD1. V lost 1 base to trimming and J lost 8 bases; unmatched junction nucleotides: 5. Germline V gene data show CDR1 as DFQATT and CDR2 as SNEGSKA (reference sequence). The CDR3 is 13 residues long.

This clonotype was seen a few times. V usage is TRBV7-2 and J usage is TRBJ2-3; tentatively, D is TRBD2 (7 bases). This CDR3 region has 15 residues. V was trimmed by 8 bases and J by 0 bases, leaving 15 bases between them. Germline lookup yields CDR1 SGHTA and CDR2 FQGNSA. The CDR3 coding sequence is TGTGCCAGCCCCCCGGGGGGCGCTAGCACAGATACGCAGTATTTT. The encoded protein is CASPPGGASTDTQYF.

The chain's CDR3 is CASSQEVASGNTIYF. The CDR3 DNA reads as TGCGCCAGCAGCCAAGAAGTCGCGTCTGGAAACACCATATATTTT. The chain recombines TRBV4-1 with TRBJ1-3; D is uncertain. Germline values: CDR1 MGHRA, CDR2 YSYEKL. The CDR3 sequence is 15 residues long. V dropped 0 bases and J dropped 1 base, with 7 bases sitting between them.

The V and J genes are TRBV30 and TRBJ2-1, with 11 bases identical to TRBD2. Trimming took 3 bases from V and 9 from J; bases not matched to a gene: 4. In germline, CDR1 is GTSNPN, CDR2 SVGIG (reference sequence). This CDR3 has 13 residues. As DNA, the CDR3 is TGTGCCTGGAGATTAGCGGGGGGGTTTGAGCAGTTCTTC. As protein: CAWRLAGGFEQFF.

This clonotype was picked up a small number of times. V gene TRBV19 combines with J gene TRBJ2-2; D not resolved. V gave up 4 bases and J gave up 3 bases, with 9 bases separating them. Germline V gives CDR1 LNHDA, CDR2 SQIVND (reference sequence). The CDR3 extends over 14 amino acids. CDR3 sequence (DNA): TGTGCCAGTAGTACAGCATTCTACACCGGGGAGCTGTTTTTT. Residues: CASSTAFYTGELFF. Full variable domain (rest looked up from reference TRBV19 and TRBJ2-2): DGGITQSPKYLFRKEGQNVTLSCEQNLNHDAMYWYRQDPGQGLRLIYYSQIVNDFQKGDIAEGYSVSREKKESFPLTVTSAQKNPTAFYLCASSTAFYTGELFFGEGSRLTVL.